This TCR beta chain was profiled in a study of cytomegalovirus exposure and HLA in healthy donors. The primer mix had 60 Vbeta and 13 Jbeta primers. Clones were read by immunoSEQ multiplex PCR, and TCRdb kept only the in-frame ones, dropping some. The table shows 75,000 to 100,000 clones, with roughly 76% occurring only once. The CDR3 contains 14 residues. Trimming cost V 0 bases and J 2 bases, with 7 bases left between them. Per germline, CDR1 KGHSY and CDR2 FQNENV. This sequence joins TRBV16 and TRBJ1-2; D gene ambiguous. The TCR sequence derives from a man in his forties or fifties in good health and CMV-seronegative. Sequences were obtained from PBMCs. The CDR3 here is CASSQSTVNYGYTF. The CDR3 DNA is TGTGCCAGCAGCCAATCCACAGTCAACTATGGCTACACCTTC.